One and the same sample provided the 14 T cell receptor beta chains below, sequenced in a study of CD4 and CD8 cells across lung adenocarcinoma regions. TCRdb re-called the PCR reads through MiXCR, storing one row per CDR3 protein. The sample yields some 5,000 distinct CDR3 sequences, less than 80% seen once. Sequencing was carried out using CD4+ T cells from the center of a lung tumor. The receptors originated from a female donor with lung adenocarcinoma. The CD4 and CD8 labels of this study may be unreliable.

The V and J genes are TRBV6-1 and TRBJ2-1; 9 positions match TRBD2. The ends lost 6 bases at V and 10 bases at J; junction bases unmatched: 7. The CDR3 has 13 residues. Germline CDR1 is MNHNS and CDR2 is SASEGT. The CDR3 region is CASSSNSGGEQFF. CDR3 bases: TGTGCCAGCAGCTCTAATAGCGGGGGCGAGCAGTTCTTC.

V is TRBV27 and J is TRBJ2-1, with 8 bases lining up with TRBD2. V lost 9 bases and J lost 2; bases outside the gene matches: 15. This CDR3 spans 17 amino acids. Per the germline V gene, CDR1 is MNHEY and CDR2 is SMNVEV (reference sequence). The CDR3 here is CASADLELAETYNEQFF. The CDR3 DNA is TGTGCCAGTGCGGATTTGGAACTAGCGGAAACCTACAATGAGCAGTTCTTC.

This sequence joins TRBV6-1 and TRBJ1-2; D call uncertain. CDR1 is MNHNS, CDR2 SASEGT, per germline. The V gene lost 3 bases and the J gene lost 8 bases, with 4 bases spanning the gap. The CDR3 is 10 amino acids. CDR3 nucleotide sequence: TGTGCCAGCAGTGATCGAGGCTACACCTTC. This gives the protein CASSDRGYTF.

This chain links TRBV6-5 with TRBJ2-2; tentatively, D is TRBD2 (5 bases). The germline V gene encodes CDR1 MNHEY and CDR2 SVGAGI. The CDR3 loop spans 16 amino acids. V was trimmed by 2 bases and J by 4 bases, leaving 14 bases between them. The DNA of the CDR3 is TGTGCCAGCAGTTACCGTGGACTTCCAAGCACCGGGGAGCTGTTTTTT. It codes for CASSYRGLPSTGELFF.

J is TRBJ2-2 and V is TRBV6-4, with a possible D match to TRBD2 (6 bases). The V end was cut by 6 bases, the J end by 6 bases, with 14 bases between. The germline V gene has CDR1 MRHNA and CDR2 SNTAGT. This CDR3 has 14 residues. The CDR3 reads CASSPTSIAGELFF. CDR3 nucleotide sequence: TGTGCCAGCAGCCCGACTAGTATCGCCGGGGAGCTGTTTTTT.

This clonotype has just a few counts. This chain uses TRBV14 with TRBJ2-2, with D perhaps TRBD2 (6 bases). Trimming removed 0 bases from V and 7 bases from J, with 12 bases in between. The CDR3 covers 15 residues. Germline V gives CDR1 SGHDN, CDR2 FVKESK. CDR3 in DNA: TGTGCCAGCAGCCAAGATCTTCTGACTAGCGGGGAGCTGTTTTTT. Protein: CASSQDLLTSGELFF.

The chain is built from TRBV12-3 or TRBV12-4 and TRBJ2-3; D not certain. V lost 8 bases, J lost 12 bases, and 15 bases lay in between. CDR3 length: 11 amino acids. The CDR3 protein is CASRGEETQYF. As DNA, the CDR3 is TGTGCCAGCCGAGGAGAAGAGACCCAGTATTTT.

The rearrangement joins TRBV11-2 to TRBJ2-5; D is tentatively TRBD1 or TRBD2 (6 bases each). CDR3 length: 13 amino acids. Trimming pared 6 bases from V and 2 bases from J, leaving 10 bases between. CDR1 is SGHAT, CDR2 FQNNGV, per germline. The CDR3 region is CASREGGQETQYF. The CDR3 nucleotides are TGTGCCAGCAGGGAAGGGGGGCAAGAGACCCAGTACTTC.

The V and J genes are TRBV10-2 and TRBJ2-5; D might be TRBD2 (5 bases). Germline loops: CDR1 WSHSY, CDR2 SAAADI. CDR3 length: 14 residues. V was cut by 4 bases and J by 5 bases, with 14 bases left in between. Here the CDR3 reads CASSVTSGGETQYF. CDR3 coding DNA: TGCGCCAGCAGTGTAACATCCGGCGGGGAGACCCAGTACTTC.

The V gene is TRBV7-2, the J gene TRBJ2-1; 10 bases align to TRBD2. The trim removed 4 bases at V and 7 bases at J, leaving 4 bases unmatched. The CDR3 contains 14 residues. Germline V gives CDR1 SGHTA, CDR2 FQGNSA. The CDR3 sequence: CASSYLAGANEQFF. CDR3 bases: TGTGCCAGCAGCTACCTAGCGGGAGCAAATGAGCAGTTCTTC.

The chain links TRBV23-1 to TRBJ2-1; 8 nucleotides agree with TRBD1. TRBV23-1 is treated as an ORF (open reading frame) with a function not yet certain. The CDR3 length is 16 residues. Trimming took 2 bases from V and 9 from J; bases not matched to a gene: 12. The CDR3 is CASSQLRRGQGAEQFF. CDR3 DNA sequence: TGCGCCAGCAGTCAACTCCGCAGGGGGCAGGGCGCTGAGCAGTTCTTC.

In this sample, this clonotype turned up a few times. V gene TRBV11-3 combines with J gene TRBJ2-5; 9 nucleotides agree with TRBD2. The DNA end is more similar to TRBJ2-7, so the J call may be wrong. Germline V gives CDR1 SGHNT, CDR2 YENEEA. This CDR3 contains 18 residues. The CDR3 loop is CASSLVVGVLAGAYEQYF. CDR3 in DNA: TGTGCCAGCAGCTTAGTCGTGGGGGTACTAGCGGGTGCCTACGAGCAGTACTTC.

The chain employs TRBV10-3 and TRBJ2-1, with a possible D match to TRBD1 (5 bases). The CDR3 is made up of 15 amino acids. V was cut by 6 bases and J by 8 bases, with 20 bases left in between. Germline V gene sequence: CDR1 ENHRY, CDR2 SYGVKD. Here the CDR3 reads CAISAGRICSDEQFF. In nucleotides, the CDR3 is TGTGCCATCAGCGCAGGGCGGATCTGCTCAGATGAGCAGTTCTTC.

J is TRBJ2-7 and V is TRBV6-1; 10 positions match TRBD1. From germline, CDR1 is MNHNS and CDR2 SASEGT. After removal of 4 bases from V and 6 bases from J, the junction contained 9 bases not matched to a gene. There are 15 residues in the CDR3. CDR3 nucleotide sequence: TGTGCCAGCAGTGTACCCCGGACAGGGGGTGGCGAGCAGTACTTC. This encodes CASSVPRTGGGEQYF.